This T cell receptor (beta chain) was sequenced in a study of shared clonotypes between healthy human individuals. CDR3 length: 15 amino acids. CDR1 and CDR2 (germline): MGHRA, YSYEKL. Trimming at V came to 0 bases and at J to 5 bases, leaving 5 bases not matched to a gene. Donors were Caucasian adults residing in Nashville, Tennessee, USA. Data came from immunoSEQ multiplex PCR; TCRdb stores just in-frame clones and leaves some out. The sample consists of millions of clones, 85% to 95% of them appearing once. This clonotype originated in a man in his late teens or twenties in good health. This chain uses TRBV4-1 with TRBJ2-7; the match to TRBD1 covers 9 bases. The sequencing sample was made of naive CD4+ T cells sorted from blood. Documented subset: CD45RA+ positively selected. The CDR3 bases are TGCGCCAGCAGCCAAGACCTAACAGGGGGCCACGAGCAGTACTTC. It translates to CASSQDLTGGHEQYF.